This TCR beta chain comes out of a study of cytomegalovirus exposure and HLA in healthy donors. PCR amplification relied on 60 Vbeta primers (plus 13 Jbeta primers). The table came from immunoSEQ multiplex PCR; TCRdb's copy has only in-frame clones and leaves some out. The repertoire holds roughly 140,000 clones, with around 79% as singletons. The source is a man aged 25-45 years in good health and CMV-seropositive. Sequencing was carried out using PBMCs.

DNA of the CDR3: TGTGCCAGCAGCTTAGTACGGACAGGGTACTCTGGAAACACCATATATTTT. Translation gives CASSLVRTGYSGNTIYF. This rearrangement joins TRBV7-8 to TRBJ1-3, with 8 bases aligning to TRBD1. Germline CDR1 is SGHVS and CDR2 is FQNEAQ. J was trimmed by 0 bases and V by 1 base; bases with no gene match: 5. CDR3 size: 17 residues. Variable domain in full (rest from reference TRBV7-8 and TRBJ1-3): GAGVSQSPRYKVAKRGQDVALRCDPISGHVSLFWYQQALGQGPEFLTYFQNEAQLDKSGLPSDRFFAERPEGSVSTLKIQRTQQEDSAVYLCASSLVRTGYSGNTIYFGEGSWLTVV.